A single sample gave rise to the 10 T cell receptor beta chains below, sequenced in a study of OX40 agonist ivuxolimab in advanced cancers. The repertoire was sequenced with immunoSEQ multiplex PCR; TCRdb's copy has only in-frame clones and lacks some. The repertoire has roughly 60,000 clones, less than 95% of them found once; the top ten carry around 0.4%. Specimen: CD4+ or CD8+ T cells sorted from blood, collected in a trial of the OX40 agonist ivuxolimab. Receptors were obtained from an adult with an advanced solid tumor such as melanoma, head and neck, liver or kidney cancer.

The CDR3 DNA sequence: TGTGCCTGGAGTGTTTACGGATCGAACACTGAAGCTTTCTTT. Protein: CAWSVYGSNTEAFF. The chain carries TRBV30 and TRBJ1-1, with D unclear. V was pared by 0 bases and J by 1 base, with 9 bases between. CDR1 and CDR2 from the germline V gene are GTSNPN and SVGIG (reference sequence). This CDR3 contains 14 residues. The complete variable domain, with remaining parts taken from reference TRBV30 and TRBJ1-1, reads SQTIHQWPATLVQPVGSPLSLECTVEGTSNPNLYWYRQAAGRGLQLLFYSVGIGQISSEVPQNLSASRPQDRQFILSSKKLLLSDSGFYLCAWSVYGSNTEAFFGQGTRLTVV.

The rearrangement joins TRBV12-5 to TRBJ2-5, with unresolved D. The CDR3 extends over 14 amino acids. CDR1 and CDR2 (germline): LGHNT, FRNRAP. The V gene lost 1 base and the J gene lost 1 base, with 7 bases spanning the gap. CDR3 DNA: TGTGCTAGTGGTTTGGGGGGTCCCCAAGAGACCCAGTACTTC. Translating it yields CASGLGGPQETQYF.

V is TRBV5-5 and J is TRBJ2-5; TRBD2 might be the D (5 bases). Trimming removed 2 bases at V and 2 bases at J, with 10 bases between. CDR3 length equals 14 residues. Looked up from germline, CDR1 is SGHKS and CDR2 is YYEKEE (reference sequence). The CDR3 nucleotides read TGTGCCAGCAGCTTAGGACTGGGACAAGAGACCCAGTACTTC. Amino acid sequence: CASSLGLGQETQYF.

The rearrangement uses TRBV9 and TRBJ2-2, with TRBD2 matching over 7 bases. This CDR3 contains 18 residues. The V gene's germline CDR1 is SGDLS and CDR2 YYNGEE. J gave up 4 bases and V 2 bases, and 14 bases lay outside the gene matches. In DNA form, the CDR3 reads TGTGCCAGCAGCGTCCTATCTGGGCGGGAGCTCGGCACCGGGGAGCTGTTTTTT. Its translation is CASSVLSGRELGTGELFF.

The chain employs TRBV19 and TRBJ2-5; no definite D call. Germline V gene sequence: CDR1 LNHDA, CDR2 SQIVND (reference sequence). V lost 3 bases and J lost 5, with 4 bases in between. The CDR3 runs to 11 residues. The CDR3 is CASSMLETQYF. As DNA, the CDR3 is TGTGCCAGTAGTATGTTGGAGACCCAGTACTTC.

V and J are TRBV18 and TRBJ2-1; D is possibly TRBD1 (5 bases). The CDR3 loop spans 14 amino acids. Per the germline V gene, CDR1 is KGHSH and CDR2 is LQKENI. The V gene lost 1 base and the J gene lost 4 bases, with 8 bases spanning the gap. The CDR3 loop is CASSPRTPYNEQFF. CDR3 coding DNA: TGTGCCAGCTCACCACGGACACCTTACAATGAGCAGTTCTTC.

This chain uses TRBV5-4 with TRBJ2-3; 10 bases are a match to TRBD2. J was trimmed by 2 bases and V by 5 bases; bases with no gene match: 8. Germline values: CDR1 SGHNT, CDR2 YYREEE (reference sequence). The CDR3 length is 16 residues. The CDR3 region has the DNA TGTGCCAGCAGGGCTAGCGGGAGAGGGGACACAGATACGCAGTATTTT. This codes for CASRASGRGDTDTQYF. Variable domain in full (rest from reference TRBV5-4 and TRBJ2-3): ETGVTQSPTHLIKTRGQQVTLRCSSQSGHNTVSWYQQALGQGPQFIFQYYREEENGRGNFPPRFSGLQFPNYSSELNVNALELDDSALYLCASRASGRGDTDTQYFGPGTRLTVL.

J is TRBJ1-2 and V is TRBV25-1; no clear D gene. Trimming left V 3 bases short and J 8 bases short, with 7 bases between. The germline V gene encodes CDR1 MGHDK and CDR2 SYGVNS. The CDR3 spans 11 residues. This CDR3 reads CASSEGWGYTF. The DNA of the CDR3 is TGTGCCAGCAGTGAGGGGTGGGGCTACACCTTC.

The chain has TRBV5-1 and TRBJ2-5; 7 bases fit TRBD2. Germline assignment: CDR1 SGHRS and CDR2 YFSETQ. The CDR3 loop spans 15 amino acids. The V gene end was trimmed by 4 bases and the J gene end by 5 bases; junction bases not matched to a gene: 11. The CDR3 region is CASSIRTSKEETQYF. As DNA, the CDR3 is TGCGCCAGCAGCATTCGGACTAGTAAAGAGGAGACCCAGTACTTC.

The genes are TRBV18 and TRBJ2-1; 8 bases line up with TRBD2. The trim removed 0 bases at V and 9 bases at J, leaving 7 bases unmatched. Looked up from germline, CDR1 is KGHSH and CDR2 is LQKENI. This CDR3 comprises 15 residues. In nucleotides, the CDR3 is TGTGCCAGCTCACCACCGGGACTAGGTCAAGGTGAGCAGTTCTTC. The encoded protein is CASSPPGLGQGEQFF.